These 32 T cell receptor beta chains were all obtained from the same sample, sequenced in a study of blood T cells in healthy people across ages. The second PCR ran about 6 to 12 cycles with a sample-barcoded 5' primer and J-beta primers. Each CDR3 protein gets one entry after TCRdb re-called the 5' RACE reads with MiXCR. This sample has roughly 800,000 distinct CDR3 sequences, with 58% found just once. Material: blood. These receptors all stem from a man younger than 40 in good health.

The CDR3: CASSASRGYNEQFF. The CDR3, as DNA: TGCGCCAGCAGCGCCAGTCGGGGTTACAATGAGCAGTTCTTC. The rearrangement links TRBV5-1 to TRBJ2-1; D possibly corresponds to TRBD2 (5 bases). Trimming took off 4 bases at V and 4 bases at J, with 12 bases between the two ends. This CDR3 spans 14 amino acids. Germline CDR1 is SGHRS and CDR2 is YFSETQ.

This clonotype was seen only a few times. CDR3 DNA sequence: TGCGCCAGCTCTGAACAACCCACCCGGGGTACAGATACGCAGTATTTT. Its translation is CASSEQPTRGTDTQYF. This chain connects TRBV5-1 to TRBJ2-3, with D possibly matching TRBD2 (5 bases). The length of the CDR3 is 16 residues. Trimming took off 7 bases at V and 3 bases at J, with 21 bases between the two ends. The germline CDR1 and CDR2 sequences are SGHRS and YFSETQ.

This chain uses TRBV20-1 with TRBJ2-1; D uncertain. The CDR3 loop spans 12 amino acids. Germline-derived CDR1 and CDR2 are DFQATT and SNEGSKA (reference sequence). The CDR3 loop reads CSPSPSVGEQFF. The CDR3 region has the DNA TGCAGCCCCTCTCCGAGTGTGGGTGAGCAGTTCTTC.

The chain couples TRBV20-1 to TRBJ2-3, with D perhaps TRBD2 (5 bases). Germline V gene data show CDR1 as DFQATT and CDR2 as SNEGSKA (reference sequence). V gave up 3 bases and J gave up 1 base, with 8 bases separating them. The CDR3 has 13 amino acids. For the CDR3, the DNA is TGCAGTGCTAGCGGGGAGCGCACAGATACGCAGTATTTT. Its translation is CSASGERTDTQYF.

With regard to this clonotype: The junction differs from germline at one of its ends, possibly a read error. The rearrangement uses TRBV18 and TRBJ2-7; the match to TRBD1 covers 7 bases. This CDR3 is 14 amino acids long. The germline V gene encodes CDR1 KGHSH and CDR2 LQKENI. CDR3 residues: CASSPNRDSYAQYF. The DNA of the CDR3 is TGTGCCAGCTCACCAAACCGGGACAGCTACGCGCAGTACTTC.

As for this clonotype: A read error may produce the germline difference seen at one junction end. The CDR3 coding sequence is TGTGCCTGCAGCGTCGGGACTAGTACCTACAATGAGCAGTTCTTC. Translation gives CACSVGTSTYNEQFF. The chain carries TRBV7-2 and TRBJ2-1; 8 bases align to TRBD2. CDR3 length: 15 residues. Germline V CDR1 and CDR2: SGHTA, FQGNSA.

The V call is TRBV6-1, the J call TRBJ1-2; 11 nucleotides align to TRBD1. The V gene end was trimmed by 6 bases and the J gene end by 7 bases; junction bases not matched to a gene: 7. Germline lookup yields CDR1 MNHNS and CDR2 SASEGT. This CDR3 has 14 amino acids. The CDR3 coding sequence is TGTGCCAGCAGCTCGGGACAGGGGGACCCTGGCTACACCTTC. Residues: CASSSGQGDPGYTF.

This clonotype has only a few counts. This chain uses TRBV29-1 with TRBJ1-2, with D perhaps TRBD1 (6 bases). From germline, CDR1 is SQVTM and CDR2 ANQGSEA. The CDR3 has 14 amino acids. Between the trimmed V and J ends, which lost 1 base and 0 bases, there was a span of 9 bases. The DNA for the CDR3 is TGCAGCGTTGAAGGGGGGCAAACTAACTATGGCTACACCTTC. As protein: CSVEGGQTNYGYTF.

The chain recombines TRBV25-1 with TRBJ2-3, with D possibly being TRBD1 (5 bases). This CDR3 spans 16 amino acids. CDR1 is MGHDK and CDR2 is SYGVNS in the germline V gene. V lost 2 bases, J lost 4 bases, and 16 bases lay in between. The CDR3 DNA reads TGTGCCAGCAGTGAACAGTGGGGCAAGGTCCCAGATACGCAGTATTTT. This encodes CASSEQWGKVPDTQYF.

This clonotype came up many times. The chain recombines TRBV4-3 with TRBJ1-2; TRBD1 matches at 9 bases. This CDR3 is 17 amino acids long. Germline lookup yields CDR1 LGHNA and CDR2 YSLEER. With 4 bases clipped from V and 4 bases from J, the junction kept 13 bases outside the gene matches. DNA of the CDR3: TGCGCCAGCAGCCGAGTTGGACAGGGGCTCGGGGGCTATGGCTACACCTTC. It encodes CASSRVGQGLGGYGYTF.

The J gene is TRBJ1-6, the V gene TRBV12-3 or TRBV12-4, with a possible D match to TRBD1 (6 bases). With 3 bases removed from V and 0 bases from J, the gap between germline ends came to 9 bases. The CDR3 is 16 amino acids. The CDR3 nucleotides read TGTGCCAGCAGTTTGCAAGGGGGCTCCTATAATTCACCCCTCCACTTT. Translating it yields CASSLQGGSYNSPLHF.

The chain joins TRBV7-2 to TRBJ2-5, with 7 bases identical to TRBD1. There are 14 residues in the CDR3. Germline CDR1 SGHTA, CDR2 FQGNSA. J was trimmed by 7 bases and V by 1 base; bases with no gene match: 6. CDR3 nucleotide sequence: TGTGCCAGCAGCTTAGAAGGGGGCGAAGGGACCCAGTACTTC. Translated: CASSLEGGEGTQYF.

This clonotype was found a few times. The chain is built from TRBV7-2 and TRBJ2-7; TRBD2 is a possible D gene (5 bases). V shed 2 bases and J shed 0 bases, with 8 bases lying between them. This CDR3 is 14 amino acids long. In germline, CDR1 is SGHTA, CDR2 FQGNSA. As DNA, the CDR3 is TGTGCCAGCAGCTTATCGGGAATCTCCTACGAGCAGTACTTC. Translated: CASSLSGISYEQYF.

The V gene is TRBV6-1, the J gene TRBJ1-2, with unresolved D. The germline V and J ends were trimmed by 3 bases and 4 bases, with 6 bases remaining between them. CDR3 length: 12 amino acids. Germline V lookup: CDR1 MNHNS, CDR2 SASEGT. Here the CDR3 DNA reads TGTGCCAGCAGTGACATAGGCTATGGCTACACCTTC. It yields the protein CASSDIGYGYTF.

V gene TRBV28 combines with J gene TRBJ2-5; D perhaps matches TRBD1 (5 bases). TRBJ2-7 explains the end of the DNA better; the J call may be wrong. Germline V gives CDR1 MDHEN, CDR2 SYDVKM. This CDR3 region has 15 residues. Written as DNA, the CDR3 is TGTGCCAGCTTGGGGCTATATGAACTATCCTACGAGCAGTACTTC. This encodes CASLGLYELSYEQYF.

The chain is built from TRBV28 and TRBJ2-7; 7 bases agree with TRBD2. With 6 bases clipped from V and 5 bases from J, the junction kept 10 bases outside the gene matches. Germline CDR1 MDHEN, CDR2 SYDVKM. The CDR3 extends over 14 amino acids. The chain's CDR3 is CASSLRGRSHEQYF. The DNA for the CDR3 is TGTGCCAGCAGCCTGCGGGGGAGATCCCACGAGCAGTACTTC.

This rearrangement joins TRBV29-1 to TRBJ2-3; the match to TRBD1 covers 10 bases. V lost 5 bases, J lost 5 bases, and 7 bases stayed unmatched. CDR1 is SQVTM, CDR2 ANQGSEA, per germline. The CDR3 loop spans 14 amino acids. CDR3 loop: CSVFGTGVEDTQYF. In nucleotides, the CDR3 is TGCAGCGTTTTTGGGACAGGGGTGGAAGATACGCAGTATTTT.

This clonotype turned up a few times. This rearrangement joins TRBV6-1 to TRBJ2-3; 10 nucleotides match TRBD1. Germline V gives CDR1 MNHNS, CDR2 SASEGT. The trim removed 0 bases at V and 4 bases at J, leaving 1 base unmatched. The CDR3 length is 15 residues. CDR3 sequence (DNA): TGTGCCAGCAGTGAAGCGACAGGGGGCGCAGATACGCAGTATTTT. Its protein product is CASSEATGGADTQYF.

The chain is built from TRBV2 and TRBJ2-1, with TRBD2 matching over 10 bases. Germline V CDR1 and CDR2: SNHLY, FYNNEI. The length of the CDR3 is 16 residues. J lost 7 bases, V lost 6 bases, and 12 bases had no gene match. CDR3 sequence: CASSKQREGLLNEQFF. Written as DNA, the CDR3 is TGTGCCAGCAGCAAACAGCGGGAGGGCCTGTTGAATGAGCAGTTCTTC.

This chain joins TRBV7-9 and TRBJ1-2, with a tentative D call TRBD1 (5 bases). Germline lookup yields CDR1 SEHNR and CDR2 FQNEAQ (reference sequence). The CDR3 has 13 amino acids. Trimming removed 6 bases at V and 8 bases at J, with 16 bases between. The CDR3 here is CASRSGTLGGYTF. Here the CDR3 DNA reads TGTGCCAGCAGGTCCGGGACTTTGGGCGGCTACACCTTC. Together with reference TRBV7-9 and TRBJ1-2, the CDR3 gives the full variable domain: DTGVSQNPRHKITKRGQNVTFRCDPISEHNRLYWYRQTLGQGPEFLTYFQNEAQLEKSRLLSDRFSAERPKGSFSTLEIQRTEQGDSAMYLCASRSGTLGGYTFGSGTRLTVV.

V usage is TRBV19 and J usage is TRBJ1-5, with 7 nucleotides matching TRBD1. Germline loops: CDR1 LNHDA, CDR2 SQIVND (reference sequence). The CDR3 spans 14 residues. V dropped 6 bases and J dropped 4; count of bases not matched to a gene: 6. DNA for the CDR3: TGTGCCAGTAGACCGAAACAGGGGAATCAGCCCCAGCATTTT. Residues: CASRPKQGNQPQHF. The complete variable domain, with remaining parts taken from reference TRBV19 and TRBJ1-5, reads DGGITQSPKYLFRKEGQNVTLSCEQNLNHDAMYWYRQDPGQGLRLIYYSQIVNDFQKGDIAEGYSVSREKKESFPLTVTSAQKNPTAFYLCASRPKQGNQPQHFGDGTRLSIL.

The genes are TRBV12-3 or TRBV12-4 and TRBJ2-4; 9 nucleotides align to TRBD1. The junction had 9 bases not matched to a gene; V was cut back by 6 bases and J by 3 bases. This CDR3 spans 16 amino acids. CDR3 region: CASRPDTGGGKNIQYF. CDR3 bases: TGTGCCAGCAGGCCTGATACAGGGGGCGGCAAAAACATTCAGTACTTC.

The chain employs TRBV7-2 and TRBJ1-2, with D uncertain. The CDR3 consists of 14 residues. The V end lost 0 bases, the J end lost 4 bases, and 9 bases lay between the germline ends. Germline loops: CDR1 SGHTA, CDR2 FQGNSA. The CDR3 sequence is CASSLAGVSYGYTF. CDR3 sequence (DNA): TGTGCCAGCAGCTTAGCAGGCGTGTCCTATGGCTACACCTTC.

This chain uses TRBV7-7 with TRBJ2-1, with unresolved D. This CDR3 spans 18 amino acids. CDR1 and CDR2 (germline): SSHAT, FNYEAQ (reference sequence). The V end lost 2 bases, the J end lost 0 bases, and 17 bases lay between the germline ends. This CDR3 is CASSLFPPTAISYNEQFF. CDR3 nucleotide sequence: TGTGCCAGCAGCTTATTCCCCCCGACGGCGATCTCCTACAATGAGCAGTTCTTC.

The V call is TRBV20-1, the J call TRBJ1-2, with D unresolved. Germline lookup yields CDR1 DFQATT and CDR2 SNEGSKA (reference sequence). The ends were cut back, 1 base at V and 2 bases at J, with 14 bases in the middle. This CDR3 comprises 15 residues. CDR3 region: CSARVVEGQNYGYTF. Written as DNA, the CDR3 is TGCAGTGCTAGAGTGGTTGAAGGGCAGAACTATGGCTACACCTTC.

The CDR3: CASSLGLDTYEQYF. CDR3 coding DNA: TGCGCCAGCAGCTTGGGACTAGATACCTACGAGCAGTACTTC. The J gene is TRBJ2-7, the V gene TRBV5-1; the D gene is possibly TRBD2 (6 bases). The CDR3 length is 14 residues. Germline CDR1 is SGHRS and CDR2 is YFSETQ. V dropped 0 bases and J dropped 2 bases, with 9 bases sitting between them.

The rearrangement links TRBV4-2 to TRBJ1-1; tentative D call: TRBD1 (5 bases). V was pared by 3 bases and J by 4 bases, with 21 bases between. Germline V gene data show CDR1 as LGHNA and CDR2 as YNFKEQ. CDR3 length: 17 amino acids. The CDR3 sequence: CASSQEGPQQASTEAFF. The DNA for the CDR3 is TGTGCCAGCAGCCAGGAGGGGCCCCAGCAGGCAAGCACTGAAGCTTTCTTT.

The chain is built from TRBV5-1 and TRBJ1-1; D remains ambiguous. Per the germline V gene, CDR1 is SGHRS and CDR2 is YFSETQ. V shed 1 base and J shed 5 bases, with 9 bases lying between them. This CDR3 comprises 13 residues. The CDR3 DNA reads TGCGCCAGCAGCTTGACCAAGGAAACTGAAGCTTTCTTT. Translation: CASSLTKETEAFF. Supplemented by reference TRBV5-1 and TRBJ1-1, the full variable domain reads KAGVTQTPRYLIKTRGQQVTLSCSPISGHRSVSWYQQTPGQGLQFLFEYFSETQRNKGNFPGRFSGRQFSNSRSEMNVSTLELGDSALYLCASSLTKETEAFFGQGTRLTVV.

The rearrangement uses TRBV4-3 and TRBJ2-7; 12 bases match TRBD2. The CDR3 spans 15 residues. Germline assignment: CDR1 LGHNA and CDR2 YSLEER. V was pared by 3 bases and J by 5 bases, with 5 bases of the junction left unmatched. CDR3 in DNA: TGCGCCAGCAGCCACCAAAGGACTAGCGGGAACGAGCAGTACTTC. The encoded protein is CASSHQRTSGNEQYF.

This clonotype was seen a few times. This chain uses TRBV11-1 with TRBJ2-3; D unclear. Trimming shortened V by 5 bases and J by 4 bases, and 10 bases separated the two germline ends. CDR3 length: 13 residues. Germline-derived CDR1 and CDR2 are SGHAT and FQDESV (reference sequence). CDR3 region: CASSADSPDTQYF. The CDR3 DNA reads TGTGCCAGCAGCGCCGACTCACCAGATACGCAGTATTTT.

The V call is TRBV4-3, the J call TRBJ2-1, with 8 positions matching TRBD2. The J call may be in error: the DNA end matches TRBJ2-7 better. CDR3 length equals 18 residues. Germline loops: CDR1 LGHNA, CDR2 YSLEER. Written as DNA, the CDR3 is TGCGCCAGCAGCCAAGGATTTGGGGCGGGAGGCGCCTACAATGAGCAGTACTTC. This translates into CASSQGFGAGGAYNEQYF.

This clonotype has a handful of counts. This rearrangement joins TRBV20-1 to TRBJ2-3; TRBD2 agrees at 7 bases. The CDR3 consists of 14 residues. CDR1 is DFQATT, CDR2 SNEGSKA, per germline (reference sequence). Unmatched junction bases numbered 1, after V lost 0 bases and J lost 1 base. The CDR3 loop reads CSARDSGGTDTQYF. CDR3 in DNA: TGCAGTGCTAGAGACAGCGGGGGCACAGATACGCAGTATTTT.